This TCR beta chain was captured in a study of T cell repertoires in cytomegalovirus infection. Germline CDR1 reads SGHTA; CDR2 reads FQGNSA. Trimming pared 6 bases from V and 2 bases from J, leaving 17 bases between. The CDR3 runs to 16 residues. Ten or more counts support this clonotype. TCRdb independently ran MiXCR on the reads; one entry per CDR3 protein. The sample yields about 360,000 distinct CDR3 sequences, roughly 20% seen once. The sample taken for sequencing was PBMCs. The TCR comes from a human donor in good health (CMV status not recorded). Some clones in this sample may be carry-over from other donors' samples. The chain uses TRBV7-2 and TRBJ2-1, with D maybe TRBD1 (6 bases). CDR3 DNA sequence: TGTGCCAGCAGGCGCGATCGGTCAGGGGCCTACAATGAGCAGTTCTTC. Translating it yields CASRRDRSGAYNEQFF.